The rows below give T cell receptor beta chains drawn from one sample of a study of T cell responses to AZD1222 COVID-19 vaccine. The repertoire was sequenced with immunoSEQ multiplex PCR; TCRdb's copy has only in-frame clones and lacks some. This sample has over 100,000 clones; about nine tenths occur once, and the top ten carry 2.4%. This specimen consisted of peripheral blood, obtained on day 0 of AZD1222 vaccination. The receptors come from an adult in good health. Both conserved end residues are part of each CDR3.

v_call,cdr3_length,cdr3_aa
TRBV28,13,CASGSGSAYGYTF
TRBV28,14,CASSSGFWNEKLFF
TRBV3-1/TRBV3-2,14,CASSKGVSRDTQYF
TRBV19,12,CASSIRDQPQHF
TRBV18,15,CASSPDRGSGNTIYF
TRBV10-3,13,CAISESAVEKLFF
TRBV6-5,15,CASRAGTLNTGELFF
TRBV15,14,CATSRDRGNYGYTF
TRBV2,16,CASRSGLSGVTGELFF
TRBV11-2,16,CASSRGQGSLNSPLHF
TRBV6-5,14,CASSPGLLGSPLHF
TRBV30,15,CAWSSGAYSNQPQHF
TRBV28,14,CASSRDPSNQPQHF
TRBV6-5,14,CASSFGQLNTEAFF
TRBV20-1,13,CSASSGAGTEAFF
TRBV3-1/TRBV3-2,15,CASSHGGAPNSPLHF
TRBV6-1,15,CASSESRGPMGEQYF